This T cell receptor beta chain was recovered during a study of blood T cell repertoires in COVID-19 (dated by TCRdb to 2018 to 2021). With regard to the full study: Collaborator samples came from the United States, Italy and Spain and covered acute and convalescent phases of COVID-19. The dataset comprised deeply sampled blood TCRbeta repertoires from subjects exposed to, actively infected with, or recovered from COVID-19. The sample metadata nearly always contained a de-identified subject ID, COVID-19 status, age in years and sex. The material from the prospective study consisted of cDNA or gDNA derived from T cells, B-cell-depleted T cells, or PBMCs. Samples were obtained from the ongoing ImmuneRACE study (first 160 participants) and from 1,200 or so subjects provided by 6 global collaborators. The repertoires were released in a freely available public database intended as a resource for research on the immune response to SARS-CoV-2. Where available, HLA class I and class II types were obtained from metadata supplied by the sample provider rather than from assay-based typing.

V is shortened by 3 bases, J by 0 bases, and the region joining them spans 13 bases. The CDR3 numbers 16 residues from cysteine through phenylalanine. Only the CDR3 region is kept as DNA, spanning 48 bases read in frame from base 1. The germline V gene encodes CDR1 SGHRS and CDR2 YFSETQ. TCRbeta CDR3 regions were amplified from genomic DNA using the immunoSEQ Assay, a bias-controlled multiplex PCR. Concerning the study's data processing: The number of nucleated cells in each sample was estimated from the amplification of reference gene primers within the assay. To quantify the absolute abundance of each unique TCRbeta CDR3 rearrangement, sequence reads were collapsed and filtered. For each sample, productive Simpson clonality was calculated by taking the square root of Simpson's diversity index across productive rearrangements. What TCRdb holds here is the immuneACCESS table cut down to in-frame rearrangements. Part of the clones is not present; checked against another copy, under half of the missing clones reflect an unresolved V gene, and the others are unexplained. V and J calls and clone size are given by that table; D and trimming were obtained from the DNA. This sample comprises tens of thousands of clones, over 75% of them detected only once. The ten largest clones add up to around 16% of the sample.

The research as a whole found: Clinical and demographic metadata were provided uncurated, with the amount varying by source and participant.

With regard to this clone: Which antigen it targets is not known. No per-base quality is available; no much larger clone lies one base away.

Collaborating institutions collected whole blood in K2EDTA tubes following their own protocols. For TCRbeta analysis, collaborator samples were shipped as frozen whole blood, as isolated PBMCs, or as DNA extracted from either sample type. The sample consisted of peripheral blood. The receptor was derived from a human donor in a cohort sampled during active COVID-19. The V and J segments used are TRBV5-1 and TRBJ1-3, with the D segment identity uncertain. In nucleotides, the sequence is TGCGCCAGCAGCTCCCGGTCTTCCGACTCTGGAAACACCATATATTTT. Translated, it gives CASSSRSSDSGNTIYF.